This T cell receptor beta chain was observed in a study of cytomegalovirus exposure and HLA in healthy donors. Study as a whole: An early data release held some 89 million unique TCRs from HLA-typed donors.

PCR involved 60 Vbeta and 13 Jbeta primers. The repertoire was sequenced with immunoSEQ multiplex PCR; TCRdb's copy has only in-frame clones and lacks some. The repertoire holds some 110,000 clones, with approximately 69% as singletons. Germline values: CDR1 SEHNR, CDR2 FQNEAQ (reference sequence). This CDR3 is 12 amino acids long. V shed 7 bases and J shed 9 bases, with 12 bases lying between them. Study-wide points: Most observed TCR sequences were rare, whereas some public TCRs were detected in many donors. Immune exposure information available was restricted to CMV serostatus. In vitro checks showed that a few CMV-associated chains really do target CMV antigens.

The table lists this clone with a few counts. Antigen specificity is unknown. The TCR was taken from a man under 40 in good health and CMV-seronegative. The V gene is TRBV7-9, the J gene TRBJ2-2, with a tentative D call TRBD1 (5 bases). Sequences were obtained from PBMCs. Here the CDR3 DNA reads TGTGCCAGCACCAGGTCAGGGCGGGAGCTGTTTTTT. Protein product: CASTRSGRELFF.